This paragraph covers one T cell receptor (beta chain) sequence. Which antigen it targets is not known. No much larger clone exists at a distance of one base, and base qualities are not known. TCRbeta CDR3 regions were amplified from genomic DNA using the immunoSEQ Assay, a bias-controlled multiplex PCR. The paper's processing steps were these. Nucleated cell counts per sample were estimated from amplification of reference gene primers within the assay. To quantify the absolute abundance of each unique TCRbeta CDR3 rearrangement, sequence reads were collapsed and filtered. Productive Simpson clonality was computed per sample as the square root of Simpson's diversity index over productive rearrangements. TCRdb took this table from immuneACCESS and kept in-frame rearrangements with V and J called. Such tables lack part of the clones; where checked against another copy, unresolved V genes explain under half of the gap, and the rest is unexplained. That table gives V, J and clone size, and the DNA gave D and trimming. For this sample the table gives some 61,000 clones, of which roughly nine tenths were detected only once. Clones ranked in the top ten supply about 1.5% of the sample.

These data come from a study of blood T cell repertoires in COVID-19 (dated by TCRdb to about 2020). About the full investigation: Samples covering the acute and convalescent phases of COVID-19 were provided by collaborators in the United States, Italy and Spain. The prospective study material was composed of cDNA or gDNA derived from T cells, B-cell-depleted T cells, or PBMCs. The dataset comprised deeply sampled blood TCRbeta repertoires from subjects exposed to, actively infected with, or recovered from COVID-19. The repertoires were made available in a free public database intended to serve as a resource for research on the immune response to SARS-CoV-2. The samples were drawn from the first 160 participants of the ongoing ImmuneRACE study and from 950 to 1,500 subjects provided by 6 global collaborators. The sample metadata nearly always contained a de-identified subject ID, COVID-19 status, age in years and sex. Where HLA class I and class II types were available, the types were taken from metadata supplied by the sample provider, not from assay-based typing.

The germline V gene supplies CDR1 SNHLY and CDR2 FYNNEI. The CDR3 has 16 amino acids, counting the end cysteine and phenylalanine. Only CDR3 DNA remains: 48 bases, in frame from the first base. V is cut by 8 bases and J by 2 bases, and the space between the germline ends is 20 bases. Collaborating institutions collected whole blood in K2EDTA tubes following their own protocols. For TCRbeta analysis, collaborators shipped samples as frozen whole blood, isolated PBMCs, or DNA extracted from either of those sample types. Overall results and qualifications from the work: The amount of clinical and demographic metadata varied by source and participant and was provided uncurated.

The chain uses TRBV2 and TRBJ2-3, and TRBD2 may be the D gene, going by 6 matching bases. The clonotype originates from a man aged 55 to 70 with acute or convalescent COVID-19. Sequencing input: peripheral blood. Here is the DNA: TGTGCCAGCCGTCGAACCCAGGGACTCAACACAGATACGCAGTATTTT. It is translated as CASRRTQGLNTDTQYF.